This T cell receptor (beta chain) was sequenced during a study of neoadjuvant anti-PD-1 for oral cavity cancer. The J segment lost 1 base and the V segment lost 4 bases, leaving 3 bases of the junction unmatched. This CDR3 has 14 residues. CDR1 and CDR2 from the germline V gene are LNHDA and SQIVND (reference sequence). Assay used: immunoSEQ multiplex PCR; TCRdb lists only in-frame clones, some missing. The sample lists over 10,000 clones, 65% to 75% occurring once. These newly diagnosed stage II-IVA oral cavity squamous cell carcinoma patients had no prior systemic or radiation treatment. The input for sequencing was PBMCs, taken before nivolumab (anti-PD-1) treatment. The receptor was isolated from a person aged 35 to 85 with oral cavity squamous cell carcinoma. This chain links TRBV19 with TRBJ2-7, with 8 bases fitting TRBD1. As DNA, the CDR3 is TGTGCCAGTAGTAGCCAGGGGGCTTCCTACGAGCAGTACTTC. Residues: CASSSQGASYEQYF.